A single sample is the source of the 23 T cell receptor beta chains below, sequenced in a study of blood T cells in healthy people across ages. With a J-beta primer mix and a sample-barcoded 5' primer, a second PCR ran roughly 6 to 11 cycles. A single record per CDR3 protein comes from TCRdb applying MiXCR to the 5' RACE reads. Among about 1,400,000 distinct CDR3 sequences, roughly 59% were seen once, and the ten largest hold over 5.5%. The sample consisted of blood. These receptors all come from a young man in good health.

V gene TRBV20-1 combines with J gene TRBJ2-1, with a possible D match to TRBD2 (6 bases). CDR3 length: 15 residues. The V end lost 6 bases, the J end lost 12 bases, and 27 bases lay between the germline ends. Germline CDR1 and CDR2: DFQATT and SNEGSKA (reference sequence). CDR3: CSAPVGDFLTKGQFF. CDR3 coding DNA: TGCAGTGCCCCCGTGGGGGACTTTCTTACCAAAGGGCAGTTCTTC.

The CDR3 bases are TGTGCCAGCAGCTTACACGGACAGAGCTATGGCTACACCTTC. Residues: CASSLHGQSYGYTF. The chain carries TRBV11-2 and TRBJ1-2; a weak D match, TRBD1 (6 bases). The CDR3 runs 14 residues. Germline V CDR1 and CDR2: SGHAT, FQNNGV. V was cut by 2 bases and J by 4 bases, with 11 bases left in between.

The rearrangement joins TRBV2 to TRBJ2-3; D unresolved. The CDR3 runs 15 residues. The V gene's germline CDR1 is SNHLY and CDR2 FYNNEI. Trimming shortened V by 5 bases and J by 5 bases, and 17 bases separated the two germline ends. The CDR3 region is CASSPGPSPGDTQYF. The CDR3 nucleotides are TGTGCCAGCAGTCCCGGACCTTCCCCGGGAGATACGCAGTATTTT.

The V call is TRBV27, the J call TRBJ2-2; D is undetermined. Trimming took 6 bases from V and 4 from J, leaving 15 bases between them. Germline lookup yields CDR1 MNHEY and CDR2 SMNVEV (reference sequence). The CDR3 consists of 15 residues. CDR3 sequence (DNA): TGTGCCAGCAGCGATGTAAACCGACCCACCGGGGAGCTGTTTTTT. Translation: CASSDVNRPTGELFF.

This chain links TRBV20-1 with TRBJ2-7; D is possibly TRBD1 (6 bases). Germline CDR1 DFQATT, CDR2 SNEGSKA (reference sequence). The CDR3 spans 14 residues. V lost 2 bases and J 0 bases, leaving 11 bases between the germline ends. CDR3 sequence: CSARQTGLSYEQYF. The CDR3, as DNA: TGCAGTGCTAGACAGACAGGCCTCTCCTACGAGCAGTACTTC.

The rearrangement uses TRBV20-1 and TRBJ2-1; D not resolved. CDR1 and CDR2 (germline): DFQATT, SNEGSKA (reference sequence). The CDR3 spans 14 residues. Deletions cut 6 bases from V and 5 bases from J, with 17 bases between. The CDR3 bases are TGCAGTGCCTACGGACGCGGTGGCGACAATGAGCAGTTCTTC. The encoded protein is CSAYGRGGDNEQFF.

The chain employs TRBV6-2 or TRBV6-3 and TRBJ2-5, with 8 bases lining up with TRBD1. V lost 2 bases and J lost 5; bases outside the gene matches: 7. Germline V gene sequence: CDR1 MNHEY, CDR2 SVGEGT. This CDR3 has 15 amino acids. The CDR3 bases are TGTGCCAGCAGTTACATCCCAGGGGGCCAGGAGACCCAGTACTTC. As protein: CASSYIPGGQETQYF.

This clonotype was found once. The V call is TRBV15, the J call TRBJ2-1, with a possible D match to TRBD2 (7 bases). The CDR3 extends over 17 amino acids. V was pared by 0 bases and J by 3 bases, with 15 bases between. Germline lookup yields CDR1 LNHNV and CDR2 YYDKDF (reference sequence). The CDR3 is CATSRDWGGADYNEQFF. In DNA form, the CDR3 reads TGTGCCACCAGCAGAGATTGGGGGGGGGCGGACTACAATGAGCAGTTCTTC.

This clonotype has only a few counts. V gene TRBV29-1 combines with J gene TRBJ2-3; no clear D. V lost 3 bases, J lost 3 bases, and 16 bases lay in between. CDR1 is SQVTM, CDR2 ANQGSEA, per germline. This CDR3 region has 15 residues. The CDR3: CSVDAPNNPTDTQYF. Here the CDR3 DNA reads TGCAGCGTTGATGCGCCTAACAACCCAACAGATACGCAGTATTTT.

In its sample, this clonotype was seen a few times. The chain couples TRBV5-6 to TRBJ2-1, with unresolved D. V was cut by 4 bases and J by 10 bases, with 15 bases left in between. The V gene's germline CDR1 is SGHDT and CDR2 YYEEEE. This CDR3 has 13 residues. CDR3 nucleotides: TGTGCCAGCAGCGCGACTGGGTTTGGGGAGCAGTTCTTC. Protein: CASSATGFGEQFF. The full variable domain, rest sourced from reference TRBV5-6 and TRBJ2-1, is DAGVTQSPTHLIKTRGQQVTLRCSPKSGHDTVSWYQQALGQGPQFIFQYYEEEERQRGNFPDRFSGHQFPNYSSELNVNALLLGDSALYLCASSATGFGEQFFGPGTRLTVL.

V is TRBV7-2 and J is TRBJ2-3, with D perhaps TRBD1 (5 bases). The germline V and J ends were trimmed by 5 bases and 2 bases, with 11 bases remaining between them. Germline V lookup: CDR1 SGHTA, CDR2 FQGNSA. The CDR3 sequence is 14 residues long. The CDR3 sequence: CASSPGHTTDTQYF. As DNA, the CDR3 is TGTGCCAGCAGCCCAGGGCACACCACAGATACGCAGTATTTT.

DNA of the CDR3: TGTGCCAGCTCAATCGAGGGGCGGCTAGAAGTCCAAGAGACCCAGTACTTC. The encoded protein is CASSIEGRLEVQETQYF. This rearrangement joins TRBV18 to TRBJ2-5; D may be TRBD1 or TRBD2 (5 bases each). V lost 5 bases and J lost 1, with 20 bases in between. This CDR3 comprises 17 residues. CDR1 and CDR2 from the germline V gene are KGHSH and LQKENI.

The chain employs TRBV29-1 and TRBJ2-5; D remains unclear. Germline V CDR1 and CDR2: SQVTM, ANQGSEA. CDR3 length: 13 residues. The V gene lost 4 bases and the J gene lost 2 bases, with 11 bases spanning the gap. In nucleotides, the CDR3 is TGCAGCGTTGGGACCCTACTTCAAGAGACCCAGTACTTC. This sequence encodes CSVGTLLQETQYF.

The rearrangement uses TRBV29-1 and TRBJ2-7; no reliable D call. V dropped 6 bases and J dropped 5 bases, with 11 bases sitting between them. The germline V gene has CDR1 SQVTM and CDR2 ANQGSEA. This CDR3 comprises 11 residues. The CDR3 spells CSVTWFDEQYF. In DNA form, the CDR3 reads TGCAGCGTCACATGGTTCGACGAGCAGTACTTC.

The chain uses TRBV24-1 and TRBJ1-2; D is perhaps TRBD1 (6 bases). V lost 4 bases, J lost 0 bases, and 17 bases lay in between. The length of the CDR3 is 17 residues. The germline CDR1 and CDR2 sequences are KGHDR and SFDVKD. The CDR3 sequence is CATSDSSNTGPNYGYTF. The DNA for the CDR3 is TGTGCCACCAGTGACTCGTCAAATACAGGGCCTAACTATGGCTACACCTTC.

The chain recombines TRBV12-5 with TRBJ2-3; 8 nucleotides match TRBD1. The germline V gene encodes CDR1 LGHNT and CDR2 FRNRAP. CDR3 length: 15 amino acids. V was pared by 7 bases and J by 2 bases, with 8 bases of the junction left unmatched. CDR3 sequence (DNA): TGTGCTAGTGAGTCACAGGGGGGATTCACAGATACGCAGTATTTT. This translates into CASESQGGFTDTQYF. The whole variable domain, remainder taken from reference TRBV12-5 and TRBJ2-3, is DARVTQTPRHKVTEMGQEVTMRCQPILGHNTVFWYRQTMMQGLELLAYFRNRAPLDDSGMPKDRFSAEMPDATLATLKIQPSEPRDSAVYFCASESQGGFTDTQYFGPGTRLTVL.

This chain joins TRBV7-8 and TRBJ2-7; a weak D match, TRBD1 (5 bases). V gave up 1 base and J gave up 4 bases, with 20 bases separating them. The CDR3 is made up of 17 amino acids. Germline V lookup: CDR1 SGHVS, CDR2 FQNEAQ. The CDR3 bases are TGTGCCAGCAGCTTAGGCTACAGGAACCGAATAACATACGAGCAGTACTTC. It is translated as CASSLGYRNRITYEQYF.

The chain employs TRBV7-9 and TRBJ1-5, with D maybe TRBD1 (5 bases). This CDR3 is built from 14 residues. Trimming shortened V by 5 bases and J by 10 bases, and 18 bases separated the two germline ends. The V gene's germline CDR1 is SEHNR and CDR2 FQNEAQ (reference sequence). The CDR3 protein is CASSLRDRGGPQHF. The CDR3 bases are TGTGCCAGCAGCCTCCGGGACCGAGGTGGACCCCAGCATTTT.

The CDR3 DNA reads TGTGCCAGCAGTGACCAGGGGAGCGGGGTCAATCAGCCCCAGCATTTT. Its translation is CASSDQGSGVNQPQHF. The chain links TRBV6-1 to TRBJ1-5, with a tentative D call TRBD1 (6 bases). Trimming removed 3 bases from V and 3 bases from J, with 15 bases in between. The V gene's germline CDR1 is MNHNS and CDR2 SASEGT. This CDR3 contains 16 residues.

The CDR3 loop reads CASSPRGAKQPQHF. DNA of the CDR3: TGTGCCAGCAGCCCGAGAGGCGCCAAACAGCCCCAGCATTTT. The J gene is TRBJ1-5, the V gene TRBV6-5; no clear D gene. Trimming shortened V by 6 bases and J by 7 bases, and 16 bases separated the two germline ends. Germline CDR1 MNHEY, CDR2 SVGAGI. This CDR3 has 14 amino acids.

The rearrangement uses TRBV20-1 and TRBJ1-2; 10 bases map to TRBD1. V lost 6 bases and J lost 3; bases outside the gene matches: 7. The CDR3 totals 14 residues. Germline V gene sequence: CDR1 DFQATT, CDR2 SNEGSKA (reference sequence). For the CDR3, the DNA is TGCAGTGCCGGAGGGACAGGGGTGCACTATGGCTACACCTTC. It encodes CSAGGTGVHYGYTF.

The V and J genes are TRBV28 and TRBJ2-5; D possibly corresponds to TRBD1 (5 bases). V lost 6 bases, J lost 6 bases, and 17 bases lay in between. The CDR3 sequence is 14 residues long. Germline loops: CDR1 MDHEN, CDR2 SYDVKM. The CDR3 spells CASSPQGSWKTQYF. CDR3 bases: TGTGCCAGCAGCCCCCAGGGTTCATGGAAGACCCAGTACTTC.

The chain employs TRBV5-8 and TRBJ1-5; 10 nucleotides align to TRBD1. Germline V gene data show CDR1 as SGHTS and CDR2 as YDEGEE. Losses at the gene ends were 1 base for V and 7 bases for J; bases not matched to a gene: 5. The CDR3 is 15 residues long. The CDR3 DNA sequence: TGTGCCAGCAGCTTGAGGACAGGGGGTTTGCAGCCCCAGCATTTT. Translating gives CASSLRTGGLQPQHF.